The rows below give T cell receptor beta chains drawn from one sample of a study of blood T cell repertoires in COVID-19. Generated by immunoSEQ multiplex PCR, the TCRdb table keeps only in-frame clones and is missing some. The data show about 78,000 clones, roughly 86% seen once. The sample consisted of peripheral blood. These receptors came from a woman aged 55-70 years with acute or convalescent COVID-19. The CDR3 runs from the conserved cysteine through the conserved F or W. The D gene is left open where the match is weak. Rows give clone size only sometimes, using once, few, many, or a class for an expanded clone.

TRBD1 NA TRBJ1-2 TRBV20-1 CSASLPQAGTVVLGYTF TGCAGTGCTAGTCTCCCACAAGCCGGGACAGTCGTTTTGGGCTACACCTTC
TRBD2 NA TRBJ2-1 TRBV29-1 CSVGTSENEQFF TGCAGCGTTGGGACTAGCGAGAATGAGCAGTTCTTC
TRBD2 NA TRBJ2-1 TRBV4-2 CASSQGTSDGNEQFF TGTGCCAGCAGCCAAGGGACTAGCGACGGCAATGAGCAGTTCTTC
TRBD1 NA TRBJ1-1 TRBV11-2 CASSGHDDRVLGTEAFF TGTGCCAGCAGCGGCCACGACGACAGGGTCTTAGGCACTGAAGCTTTCTTT
NA NA TRBJ1-1 TRBV28 CASTLSVLNTEAFF TGTGCCAGCACCTTGTCAGTGTTGAACACTGAAGCTTTCTTT
TRBD1 once TRBJ2-3 TRBV5-6 CASSPGTGRSSTDTQYF TGTGCCAGCAGCCCCGGGACAGGGAGGTCTAGCACAGATACGCAGTATTTT
TRBD1 few TRBJ1-5 TRBV6-5 CASSPDRGGNQPQHF TGTGCCAGCAGCCCGGACAGGGGCGGAAATCAGCCCCAGCATTTT
TRBD1 NA TRBJ1-1 TRBV9 CASSAGQGRTEAFF TGTGCCAGCAGCGCTGGACAGGGGAGAACTGAAGCTTTCTTT
NA NA TRBJ1-6 TRBV27 CASSPDRGIPLHF TGTGCCAGCAGTCCCGACCGGGGTATACCCCTCCACTTT
NA NA TRBJ2-3 TRBV9 CASSVATMSPGLAASTDTQYF TGTGCCAGCAGCGTAGCTACGATGAGCCCCGGGTTAGCAGCGAGCACAGATACGCAGTATTTT
NA NA TRBJ2-7 TRBV27 CASSLAASSSYEQYF TGTGCCAGCAGTTTAGCGGCCAGCAGCTCCTACGAGCAGTACTTC
NA NA TRBJ1-5 TRBV2 CASSEELGRGQPQHF TGTGCCAGCAGTGAGGAGCTCGGGCGGGGTCAGCCCCAGCATTTT
NA NA TRBJ2-3 TRBV5-1 CASSLETGMGTDTQYF TGCGCCAGCAGCTTGGAGACAGGTATGGGCACAGATACGCAGTATTTT
NA NA TRBJ2-1 TRBV6-2/TRBV6-3 CASSWAWEQFF TGTGCCAGCAGCTGGGCCTGGGAGCAGTTCTTC
NA NA TRBJ2-7 TRBV9 CASSVAPGTGEQYF TGTGCCAGCAGCGTAGCTCCCGGGACTGGCGAGCAGTACTTC
NA NA TRBJ2-1 TRBV12-3/TRBV12-4 CASGLTQYNEQFF TGTGCCAGCGGCTTGACACAGTACAATGAGCAGTTCTTC
TRBD1 once TRBJ1-1 TRBV28 CASSNGQGVEAFF TGTGCCAGCAGCAATGGACAGGGGGTTGAAGCTTTCTTT
NA NA TRBJ2-1 TRBV4-1 CASRKTGVNEQFF TGCGCCAGCAGGAAGACCGGGGTCAATGAGCAGTTCTTC
NA NA TRBJ1-5 TRBV30 CAWETGTSNQPQHF TGTGCCTGGGAAACAGGGACCAGCAATCAGCCCCAGCATTTT
NA NA TRBJ2-7 TRBV4-3 CASSQDFGYEQYF TGCGCCAGCAGCCAAGATTTCGGCTACGAGCAGTACTTC
TRBD1 NA TRBJ2-4 TRBV3-1/TRBV3-2 CASSQSATGENIQYF TGTGCCAGCAGCCAATCGGCAACAGGGGAAAACATTCAGTACTTC
NA NA TRBJ1-6 TRBV28 CASSGGASPLHF TGTGCCAGCAGTGGGGGGGCGTCGCCCCTCCACTTT
TRBD2 NA TRBJ2-1 TRBV11-2 CASSSPGTSGYNEQFF TGTGCCAGCAGCTCCCCCGGGACTAGCGGGTACAATGAGCAGTTCTTC
NA NA TRBJ1-2 TRBV29-1 CSADPLSGYTF TGCAGCGCTGACCCCCTCTCTGGCTACACCTTC
TRBD2 NA TRBJ2-3 TRBV24-1 CATSDSTSARTDTQYF TGTGCCACCAGTGATTCAACTAGCGCGAGGACAGATACGCAGTATTTT
NA NA TRBJ1-1 TRBV27 CASSWGHKNTEAFF TGTGCCAGCAGTTGGGGACACAAGAACACTGAAGCTTTCTTT
TRBD2 few TRBJ2-3 TRBV9 CASSPTGGPTHF TGTGCCAGCAGCCCGACGGGAGGGCCTACGCATTTT
NA once TRBJ1-1 TRBV5-1 CASSSGQGEFNTEAFF TGCGCCAGCAGCTCAGGACAAGGGGAATTCAACACTGAAGCTTTCTTT
NA NA TRBJ1-1 TRBV6-2/TRBV6-3 CASSYLRTAMNTEAFF TGTGCCAGCAGTTACTTACGGACAGCCATGAACACTGAAGCTTTCTTT
NA NA TRBJ1-2 TRBV5-1 CASSWQGGGYTF TGCGCCAGCAGCTGGCAGGGCGGTGGCTACACCTTC
NA once TRBJ1-3 TRBV3-1/TRBV3-2 CASSQVTGDAIYF TGTGCCAGCAGCCAAGTAACCGGAGATGCCATATATTTT
TRBD1 NA TRBJ1-2 TRBV7-9 CASSQGGSGGYTF TGTGCCAGCAGTCAGGGGGGCTCGGGTGGCTACACCTTC
TRBD1 NA TRBJ1-1 TRBV7-2 CASSFGQGMNTEAFF TGTGCCAGCAGCTTTGGACAGGGGATGAACACTGAAGCTTTCTTT
TRBD1 NA TRBJ1-6 TRBV7-6 CASSATGTGLKAPLHF TGTGCCAGCAGCGCCACGGGGACAGGGCTAAAAGCACCCCTCCACTTT
NA NA TRBJ1-1 TRBV4-2 CASSLVGDMNTEAFF TGTGCCAGCAGCCTCGTAGGGGACATGAACACTGAAGCTTTCTTT
NA NA TRBJ1-2 TRBV7-9 CASSLVPVNYGYTF TGTGCCAGCAGCTTAGTCCCAGTCAACTATGGCTACACCTTC
NA once TRBJ1-2 TRBV6-2/TRBV6-3 CASSYSPPRDDYGYTF TGTGCCAGCAGTTACTCGCCGCCCAGGGATGACTATGGCTACACCTTC
NA NA TRBJ2-2 TRBV5-4 CASSLQGSGELFF TGTGCCAGCAGCCTACAGGGTTCCGGGGAGCTGTTTTTT
NA NA TRBJ2-1 TRBV7-2 CASSLAGGLAGEQFF TGTGCCAGCAGCTTAGCGGGTGGGCTAGCCGGTGAGCAGTTCTTC
NA NA TRBJ2-7 TRBV20-1 CSARRGYEQYF TGCAGTGCCAGAAGGGGGTACGAGCAGTACTTC
NA NA TRBJ1-4 TRBV10-3 CAISEWGGVINEKLFF TGTGCCATCAGTGAGTGGGGGGGAGTAATTAATGAAAAACTGTTTTTT
TRBD2 NA TRBJ2-5 TRBV28 CASSQQTSREGETQYF TGTGCCAGCAGCCAGCAAACATCCAGGGAGGGGGAGACCCAGTACTTC
NA NA TRBJ2-2 TRBV2 CASSRADSYTGELFF TGTGCCAGCAGTCGGGCGGACAGCTACACCGGGGAGCTGTTTTTT
TRBD1 NA TRBJ2-3 TRBV5-1 CASRSHRGGSTDTQYF TGCGCCAGCAGGTCACACAGGGGCGGGAGCACAGATACGCAGTATTTT
TRBD1 NA TRBJ2-7 TRBV7-7 CASSSDRYSEQYF TGTGCCAGCAGCTCGGACAGGTACAGCGAGCAGTACTTC
TRBD1 NA TRBJ1-2 TRBV4-2 CASSQSVGTDYGYTF TGTGCCAGCAGCCAATCGGTCGGGACAGACTATGGCTACACCTTC
TRBD1 NA TRBJ1-1 TRBV7-9 CASSPGQGALNTEAFF TGTGCCAGCAGCCCAGGACAGGGGGCCCTGAACACTGAAGCTTTCTTT
NA NA TRBJ1-6 TRBV6-5 CASLGQTNSPLHF TGTGCCAGCCTCGGACAGACCAATTCACCCCTCCACTTT
TRBD2 NA TRBJ2-3 TRBV5-1 CASSLGLAGGSTDTQYF TGCGCCAGCAGCCTGGGACTAGCGGGAGGGAGCACAGATACGCAGTATTTT
NA once TRBJ1-1 TRBV3-1/TRBV3-2 CASSLADSSF TGTGCCAGCAGCCTTGCGGACAGTTCTTTT
TRBD1 NA TRBJ1-1 TRBV18 CASSLGTGNTEAFF TGTGCCAGCTCACTAGGGACAGGTAACACTGAAGCTTTCTTT